This passage covers 17 T cell receptor beta chains from one sample sequenced in a study of cytomegalovirus exposure and HLA in healthy donors. The PCR ran on 60 Vbeta and 13 Jbeta primers. Some clones are missing from TCRdb's copy, which holds only in-frame ones; the method was immunoSEQ multiplex PCR. The profile shows about 160,000 clones, approximately 88% of them singletons. The sample taken for sequencing was PBMCs. All receptors derive from a boy between 2 and 10 years old in good health and CMV-seronegative.

This chain joins TRBV14 and TRBJ2-3, with 7 bases fitting TRBD2. With 1 base clipped from V and 4 bases from J, the junction kept 5 bases outside the gene matches. This CDR3 is 15 amino acids long. Germline CDR1 reads SGHDN; CDR2 reads FVKESK. The CDR3 DNA is TGTGCCAGCAGCCAAGTGGGAGGGCTCGCAGATACGCAGTATTTT. Translating gives CASSQVGGLADTQYF.

The chain employs TRBV6-5 and TRBJ2-1; the D gene is possibly TRBD1 (5 bases). Germline CDR1 is MNHEY and CDR2 is SVGAGI. The germline V and J ends were trimmed by 9 bases and 6 bases, with 15 bases remaining between them. This CDR3 region has 13 residues. This CDR3 reads CASGQVAFNEQFF. CDR3 bases: TGTGCCAGTGGACAAGTAGCATTCAATGAGCAGTTCTTC.

CDR3 sequence reads: CASSLGGTSGKNEQFF. The CDR3 region has the DNA TGTGCCAGCAGCTTAGGGGGGACTAGCGGGAAAAATGAGCAGTTCTTC. The chain joins TRBV7-8 to TRBJ2-1; TRBD2 aligns across 13 bases. J was trimmed by 7 bases and V by 1 base; bases with no gene match: 4. CDR1 SGHVS and CDR2 FQNEAQ come from the germline V gene. The CDR3 sequence is 16 residues long.

This clone came up a few times. The genes are TRBV4-2 and TRBJ1-1; no clear D gene. The V gene lost 3 bases and the J gene lost 3 bases, with 11 bases spanning the gap. The CDR3 extends over 14 amino acids. Germline loops: CDR1 LGHNA, CDR2 YNFKEQ. Written as DNA, the CDR3 is TGTGCCAGCAGCCAGCGACTCGGGGACACTGAAGCTTTCTTT. This sequence encodes CASSQRLGDTEAFF.

The chain uses TRBV4-2 and TRBJ2-7; possible D gene TRBD2, 5 bases. The germline CDR1 and CDR2 sequences are LGHNA and YNFKEQ. The germline V and J ends were trimmed by 0 bases and 7 bases, with 7 bases remaining between them. The CDR3 loop spans 12 amino acids. CDR3 sequence (DNA): TGTGCCAGCAGCCAAGATGGGAGAGAGCAGTACGTC. Translated, it gives CASSQDGREQYV.

V and J are TRBV9 and TRBJ2-3, with D perhaps TRBD1 (6 bases). The V end was cut by 0 bases, the J end by 4 bases, with 18 bases between. The V gene's germline CDR1 is SGDLS and CDR2 YYNGEE. The CDR3 runs to 17 residues. The CDR3 here is CASSVAGGGSYPDTQYF. CDR3 bases: TGTGCCAGCAGCGTAGCTGGGGGCGGATCATATCCAGATACGCAGTATTTT.

The chain combines TRBV6-5 with TRBJ2-2; D is uncertain. Deletions cut 5 bases from V and 1 base from J, with 8 bases between. This CDR3 has 14 amino acids. Germline V gives CDR1 MNHEY, CDR2 SVGAGI. The CDR3: CASSLGLNTGELFF. In DNA form, the CDR3 reads TGTGCCAGCAGTCTAGGCTTGAACACCGGGGAGCTGTTTTTT.

This clone turned up a few times. This rearrangement joins TRBV4-3 to TRBJ2-6, with 11 bases identical to TRBD1. CDR1 and CDR2 from the germline V gene are LGHNA and YSLEER. After removal of 3 bases from V and 1 base from J, the junction contained 11 bases not matched to a gene. CDR3 size: 20 residues. The CDR3 DNA reads as TGCGCCAGCAGCCATTGGACAGGGGGCGGACATTCGTCTGGGGCCAACGTCCTGACTTTC. This codes for CASSHWTGGGHSSGANVLTF.

Comments on this clone: Different DNA sequences within this sample yield the same CDR3. This chain links TRBV5-1 with TRBJ1-1, with D unresolved. The CDR3 runs 13 residues. CDR1 is SGHRS and CDR2 is YFSETQ in the germline V gene. Trimming left V 0 bases short and J 1 base short, with 4 bases between. The DNA for the CDR3 is TGCGCCAGCAGCTTGGCAGGGAACACTGAAGCTTTCTTT. Protein: CASSLAGNTEAFF.

The chain recombines TRBV4-3 with TRBJ1-2; 10 nucleotides align to TRBD1. This CDR3 has 17 residues. The V segment lost 0 bases and the J segment 3 bases; nucleotides outside the gene matches: 7. Looked up from germline, CDR1 is LGHNA and CDR2 is YSLEER. The CDR3: CASSQDRWTGGHYGYTF. DNA of the CDR3: TGCGCCAGCAGCCAAGATAGATGGACAGGGGGGCACTATGGCTACACCTTC.

The V gene is TRBV30, the J gene TRBJ1-2; the D gene is possibly TRBD1 (6 bases). Trimming took 4 bases from V and 8 from J, leaving 17 bases between them. The CDR3 loop spans 13 amino acids. CDR1 and CDR2 (germline): GTSNPN, SVGIG (reference sequence). The CDR3 spells CAWIDRMTSGYTF. CDR3 in DNA: TGTGCCTGGATTGACAGGATGACGAGCGGCTACACCTTC.

The J gene is TRBJ2-3, the V gene TRBV19; 9 nucleotides align to TRBD1. Germline values: CDR1 LNHDA, CDR2 SQIVND (reference sequence). CDR3 length equals 14 residues. The V gene end was trimmed by 7 bases and the J gene end by 5 bases; junction bases not matched to a gene: 7. CDR3 loop: CASKNRGQGDTQYF. CDR3 in DNA: TGTGCCAGTAAAAACAGGGGGCAGGGAGATACGCAGTATTTT. The full variable domain, completed using reference TRBV19 and TRBJ2-3, is DGGITQSPKYLFRKEGQNVTLSCEQNLNHDAMYWYRQDPGQGLRLIYYSQIVNDFQKGDIAEGYSVSREKKESFPLTVTSAQKNPTAFYLCASKNRGQGDTQYFGPGTRLTVL.

The rearrangement links TRBV6-5 to TRBJ2-2; 7 nucleotides agree with TRBD1. With V trimmed by 2 bases and J by 6 bases, 9 bases remained unmatched. The CDR3 is 16 amino acids. CDR1 is MNHEY and CDR2 is SVGAGI in the germline V gene. The CDR3 sequence: CASSYAPTGVPGELFF. The CDR3, as DNA: TGTGCCAGCAGTTACGCGCCAACAGGGGTCCCCGGGGAGCTGTTTTTT.

This clone was seen more than once but under ten times. The genes are TRBV29-1 and TRBJ2-5; D is ambiguous. The CDR3 contains 12 residues. CDR1 and CDR2 from the germline V gene are SQVTM and ANQGSEA. Between the trimmed V and J ends, which lost 3 bases and 5 bases, there was a span of 10 bases. The DNA for the CDR3 is TGCAGCGTTGAGGCGGAGTGGGAGACCCAGTACTTC. Residues: CSVEAEWETQYF. Based on the CDR3 plus reference TRBV29-1 and TRBJ2-5, the full variable domain is SAVISQKPSRDICQRGTSLTIQCQVDSQVTMMFWYRQQPGQSLTLIATANQGSEATYESGFVIDKFPISRPNLTFSTLTVSNMSPEDSSIYLCSVEAEWETQYFGPGTRLLVL.

V gene TRBV7-9 combines with J gene TRBJ2-1; TRBD2 aligns across 8 bases. The CDR3 covers 15 residues. Trimming cost V 2 bases and J 8 bases; bases outside gene matches: 8. Looked up from germline, CDR1 is SEHNR and CDR2 is FQNEAQ (reference sequence). This CDR3 reads CASSLKLAGLDEQFF. The CDR3 region has the DNA TGTGCCAGCAGCTTAAAGCTAGCGGGTCTGGATGAGCAGTTCTTC.

This clone was detected only a few times. J is TRBJ1-5 and V is TRBV29-1, with TRBD1 matching 9 bases. The CDR3 extends over 13 amino acids. Germline V lookup: CDR1 SQVTM, CDR2 ANQGSEA. V was pared by 4 bases and J by 7 bases, with 5 bases of the junction left unmatched. In DNA form, the CDR3 reads TGCAGCGTTGTAGTGGACAGGGGACAGCCCCAGCATTTT. Protein product: CSVVVDRGQPQHF.

The chain has TRBV9 and TRBJ1-1; D unresolved. Per the germline V gene, CDR1 is SGDLS and CDR2 is YYNGEE. The CDR3 length is 12 residues. V lost 0 bases to trimming and J lost 12 bases, with 12 bases between them. CDR3 loop: CASSVEEGRTFF. The DNA for the CDR3 is TGTGCCAGCAGCGTAGAGGAGGGTAGAACTTTCTTT.